This TCR beta chain was captured by sequencing in a study of blood T cell repertoires in COVID-19. Method: immunoSEQ multiplex PCR; TCRdb's copy keeps in-frame clones and lacks some. The sample has 150,000 or so clones; roughly 87% are singletons. The germline CDR1 and CDR2 sequences are SGHRS and YFSETQ. CDR3 length equals 16 residues. V trimming: 0 bases; J trimming: 2 bases; junction bases outside the gene matches: 4. The rearrangement uses TRBV5-1 and TRBJ2-3; 9 bases align to TRBD1. The TCR comes from a woman in her thirties or forties who had been exposed to COVID-19. The sample comprised PBMCs or T cells enriched from blood (not recorded which). CDR3 sequence (DNA): TGCGCCAGCAGCTTGGCGGGACAGGGATTCACAGATACGCAGTATTTT. Translating gives CASSLAGQGFTDTQYF.